This is a list of T cell receptor beta chains from one sample in a study of response to subunit inactivated influenza vaccine. TCRdb re-called the RT-PCR reads through MiXCR, storing one row per CDR3 protein. The table includes 400,000 to 550,000 distinct CDR3 sequences, 25% detected once. Material: CD4+ T cells sorted from PBMCs, obtained approximately 5 days after vaccination. These receptors were collected from a man aged 45-60 years who received an inactivated influenza vaccine. The conserved cysteine and the conserved F or W are not part of the CDR3 here.

J gene,V gene,CDR3 protein
TRBJ2-7,TRBV20-1,SASLRTAGTYEQY
TRBJ2-7,TRBV12-3/TRBV12-4,ASSFGAGGGYEQY
TRBJ1-5,TRBV21-1,ASSKLGQGRGNQPQH
TRBJ2-7,TRBV3-1,ASSQGGLNEQY
TRBJ2-2,TRBV7-8,ASSLVGRTGATGELF
TRBJ2-1,TRBV5-1,ASSLGGTGDNEQF
TRBJ2-1,TRBV20-1,SGAAGVKNEQF
TRBJ2-3,TRBV4-3,ASSLRTESDTQY
TRBJ2-5,TRBV12-3/TRBV12-4,ASSFESGRRL
TRBJ2-7,TRBV4-2,ASSQHFGQRVASEQY
TRBJ1-6,TRBV7-9,ASRRSGREGSPLH
TRBJ2-5,TRBV7-2,ASSSRGVAEAQY
TRBJ2-1,TRBV5-1,ASSLEDRFDNEQF
TRBJ1-5,TRBV12-3/TRBV12-4,ASSLVGAIGQPQH
TRBJ2-7,TRBV5-1,ASSRDGTIPGHEQY
TRBJ1-1,TRBV19,ASRTDRHTEAF
TRBJ1-5,TRBV6-5,ASSYGGHGNQPQH
TRBJ2-7,TRBV6-2/TRBV6-3,ASSSLQSSDWHYEQY
TRBJ1-3,TRBV7-3,ASSSGGNTIY
TRBJ1-4,TRBV20-1,SAQRDVREKLF
TRBJ2-1,TRBV20-1,SARGGTSGEYNEQF
TRBJ1-1,TRBV12-3/TRBV12-4,ASSFSFRDTEAF
TRBJ2-7,TRBV20-1,SVNDRGGYEQY
TRBJ2-3,TRBV7-7,ASSLTDRARTDTQY
TRBJ2-2,TRBV6-5,ASSWGPNTGELF
TRBJ2-1,TRBV15,ATSRDLDRGVNEQF
TRBJ2-7,TRBV6-2/TRBV6-3,ASSLTGRASGEQY
TRBJ2-1,TRBV20-1,SAGQGLDNEQF
TRBJ2-3,TRBV7-2,ASSFLAGGWDTQY
TRBJ2-7,TRBV20-1,SARVRGPSYEQY
TRBJ2-2,TRBV6-2/TRBV6-3,ASSLLQGVTGELF
TRBJ1-4,TRBV7-9,ASSPGAGPGEKLF
TRBJ1-2,TRBV5-1,ASSLTPSGLNYGYT
TRBJ2-1,TRBV6-2/TRBV6-3,ASTGGEVRDNEQF
TRBJ2-3,TRBV20-1,SARSTSLDTQY
TRBJ2-5,TRBV24-1,ATSDYGAVQETQY
TRBJ2-3,TRBV19,ASKREASTDTQY
TRBJ2-7,TRBV21-1,ASMGGSGAVSYEQY
TRBJ2-1,TRBV5-1,ASSLGQGGREQF
TRBJ1-1,TRBV29-1,SVPAGGLNTEAF
TRBJ1-1,TRBV7-9,ASSLRLRGPKDTEAF